The rows below give T cell receptor beta chains drawn from one sample of a study of blood T cell repertoires in COVID-19. Method: immunoSEQ multiplex PCR; TCRdb's copy keeps in-frame clones and lacks some. The sample consists of some 97,000 clones, about 90% of them appearing once. The sample consisted of peripheral blood. Receptors were obtained from a human donor in a cohort sampled during active COVID-19. The CDR3 runs from the conserved cysteine through the conserved F or W. The order of the fields is D gene, J gene, V gene, CDR3 protein. D genes are given only for firm matches.

D: TRBD1; J: TRBJ2-1; V: TRBV19; CDR3: CASGQGPDEQFF
D: -; J: TRBJ1-3; V: TRBV6-5; CDR3: CASSYSQLTAGNTIYF
D: -; J: TRBJ1-1; V: TRBV10-1; CDR3: CASRTGTAALNTEAFF
D: -; J: TRBJ1-1; V: TRBV2; CDR3: CALLREDLTEAFF
D: -; J: TRBJ2-7; V: TRBV7-8; CDR3: CASSSGGSTYEQYF
D: TRBD2; J: TRBJ2-3; V: TRBV4-2; CDR3: CASSASGKDTQYF
D: TRBD2; J: TRBJ2-3; V: TRBV6-1; CDR3: CASREGLAGAGRRTDTQYF
D: -; J: TRBJ2-7; V: TRBV6-2/TRBV6-3; CDR3: CASSRLVTVPSYEQYF
D: -; J: TRBJ2-5; V: TRBV7-9; CDR3: CASRTSQGSHETQYF
D: TRBD1; J: TRBJ1-6; V: TRBV18; CDR3: CASSPRDRGFGNSPLHF
D: TRBD2; J: TRBJ2-1; V: TRBV6-4; CDR3: CASSADGLAGSQGHNEQFF
D: -; J: TRBJ2-3; V: TRBV6-6; CDR3: CASSYVASPDTQYF
D: -; J: TRBJ2-1; V: TRBV5-1; CDR3: CASSSGGGFYNEQFF
D: -; J: TRBJ1-4; V: TRBV2; CDR3: CASKVQANKNEKLFF
D: TRBD1; J: TRBJ2-5; V: TRBV24-1; CDR3: CATSARGQGSKTQYF
D: -; J: TRBJ1-1; V: TRBV4-1; CDR3: CASSQGSGTGAFF
D: -; J: TRBJ2-3; V: TRBV4-3; CDR3: CASSLNRADTQYF
D: TRBD1; J: TRBJ2-2; V: TRBV2; CDR3: CASRTDRGHGELFF
D: TRBD1; J: TRBJ1-5; V: TRBV19; CDR3: CASWDSSNQPQHF
D: TRBD2; J: TRBJ2-1; V: TRBV6-1; CDR3: CASSVRTSFVPSSYNEQFF
D: -; J: TRBJ2-5; V: TRBV18; CDR3: CASSPVPAETQYF
D: -; J: TRBJ1-2; V: TRBV18; CDR3: CASSPDYGYTF
D: -; J: TRBJ1-6; V: TRBV9; CDR3: CASSVSEGPLHF
D: TRBD2; J: TRBJ2-7; V: TRBV5-4; CDR3: CASSKLAGGGYEQYF
D: -; J: TRBJ2-1; V: TRBV29-1; CDR3: CSVEDPGEQFF
D: TRBD2; J: TRBJ2-7; V: TRBV10-1; CDR3: CASSESGRGYEQYF
D: TRBD2; J: TRBJ2-7; V: TRBV18; CDR3: CASSPRLAGEGEQYF
D: -; J: TRBJ2-3; V: TRBV10-1; CDR3: CASSESVLTGTSTDTQYF
D: TRBD2; J: TRBJ2-7; V: TRBV5-4; CDR3: CASSLGLAASYEQYF
D: TRBD2; J: TRBJ2-2; V: TRBV24-1; CDR3: CATERGSLGTGELFF
D: TRBD1; J: TRBJ1-4; V: TRBV3-1/TRBV3-2; CDR3: CASSHSRGPHNEKLFF
D: TRBD1; J: TRBJ2-7; V: TRBV29-1; CDR3: CSVVRDRGYEQYF
D: -; J: TRBJ1-3; V: TRBV4-1; CDR3: CASSQGVGAGNTIYF
D: TRBD2; J: TRBJ2-3; V: TRBV14; CDR3: CASSQAGTSGRVPRHADTQYF
D: TRBD2; J: TRBJ2-7; V: TRBV20-1; CDR3: CSASGRRAGGPYEQYF
D: -; J: TRBJ1-1; V: TRBV7-9; CDR3: CASSLQGEAFF
D: TRBD2; J: TRBJ2-2; V: TRBV9; CDR3: CASSVVTSGGTGELFF
D: -; J: TRBJ2-2; V: TRBV5-1; CDR3: CASSLGQGKPTGELFF
D: -; J: TRBJ2-1; V: TRBV12-3/TRBV12-4; CDR3: CASSLTREQFF
D: -; J: TRBJ1-2; V: TRBV6-5; CDR3: CASSYDRNYGYTF
D: TRBD1; J: TRBJ1-5; V: TRBV28; CDR3: CASSPGSGTGANQPQHF
D: -; J: TRBJ1-2; V: TRBV5-4; CDR3: CASSATRGWSPGGYTF
D: TRBD2; J: TRBJ2-7; V: TRBV9; CDR3: CASSGSGLAGAMEQYF
D: TRBD1; J: TRBJ1-1; V: TRBV5-1; CDR3: CASSKGQGGNPEAFF
D: -; J: TRBJ2-2; V: TRBV6-5; CDR3: CAIRGIPDSPGELFF
D: TRBD2; J: TRBJ2-7; V: TRBV6-5; CDR3: CASRGGIHEQYF
D: -; J: TRBJ2-2; V: TRBV28; CDR3: CASSFAGSNTGELFF
D: TRBD1; J: TRBJ2-4; V: TRBV9; CDR3: CASSTQDRGLAKNIQYF
D: TRBD1; J: TRBJ1-3; V: TRBV2; CDR3: CASSQEGTGGNTIYF
D: -; J: TRBJ1-5; V: TRBV7-2; CDR3: CASSRGTREGQPQHF
D: TRBD1; J: TRBJ1-3; V: TRBV19; CDR3: CASSSLGQGMMRGNTIYF
D: -; J: TRBJ1-5; V: TRBV14; CDR3: CASSLSRGQPQHF
D: TRBD1; J: TRBJ1-5; V: TRBV7-9; CDR3: CATATGGGNQPQHF
D: -; J: TRBJ1-5; V: TRBV7-2; CDR3: CASTLMVVSGQPQHF
D: -; J: TRBJ1-4; V: TRBV4-3; CDR3: CASSRNAGGREKLFF
D: -; J: TRBJ2-7; V: TRBV18; CDR3: CASSPTIRTGGFLYEQYF
D: TRBD2; J: TRBJ2-3; V: TRBV5-1; CDR3: CASSLGLAGLSTDTQYF
D: -; J: TRBJ2-1; V: TRBV28; CDR3: CASSVQAGEQFF
D: -; J: TRBJ2-7; V: TRBV20-1; CDR3: CSAGGSYEQYF